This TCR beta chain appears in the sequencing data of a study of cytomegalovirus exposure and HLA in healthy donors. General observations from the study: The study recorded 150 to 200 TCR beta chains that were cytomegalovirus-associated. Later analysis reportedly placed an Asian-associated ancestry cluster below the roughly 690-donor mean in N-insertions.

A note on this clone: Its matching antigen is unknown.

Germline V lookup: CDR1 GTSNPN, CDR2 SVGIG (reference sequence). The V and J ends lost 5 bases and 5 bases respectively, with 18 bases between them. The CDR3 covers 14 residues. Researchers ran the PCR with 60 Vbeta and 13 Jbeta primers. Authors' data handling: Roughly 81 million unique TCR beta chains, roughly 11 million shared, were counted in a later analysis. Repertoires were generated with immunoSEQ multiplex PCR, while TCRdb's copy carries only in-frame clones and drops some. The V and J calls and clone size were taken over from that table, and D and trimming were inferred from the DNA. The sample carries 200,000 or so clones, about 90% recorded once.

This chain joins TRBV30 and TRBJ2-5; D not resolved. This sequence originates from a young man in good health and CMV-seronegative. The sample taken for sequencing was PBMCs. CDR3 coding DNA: TGTGCCTGGGCGGAGTCTGTGTTGCGGGAGACCCAGTACTTC. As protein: CAWAESVLRETQYF. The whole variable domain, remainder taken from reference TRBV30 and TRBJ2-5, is SQTIHQWPATLVQPVGSPLSLECTVEGTSNPNLYWYRQAAGRGLQLLFYSVGIGQISSEVPQNLSASRPQDRQFILSSKKLLLSDSGFYLCAWAESVLRETQYFGPGTRLLVL.